Reported below is one T cell receptor beta chain. The antigen is undetermined. The data were obtained in a study of CD8+ T cells in alopecia areata. Background on the study: Administration of oral tofacitinib to treated patients was at 5 to 10 mg twice daily. General study findings and limits: Lesional scalp displayed greater clonality than normal scalp, most notably in alopecia totalis/universalis. The study also sequences resident alphabeta T cells of normal skin in scalp samples.

Obtained from alopecia areata patients were lesional scalp punch biopsies along with peripheral blood. Extracted RNA was reverse transcribed into cDNA, the sequencing template. Assay used: immunoSEQ multiplex PCR; TCRdb lists only in-frame clones, some missing. The repertoire includes about 150,000 clones, less than 65% of them detected once, and roughly 21% sits in the top ten. Per germline, CDR1 SGHAT and CDR2 FQNNGV. The CDR3 is made up of 14 amino acids. The V and J ends lost 5 bases and 4 bases, in that order; junction bases with no gene match: 5. This TCR was sampled from a human donor with alopecia areata. This sequence joins TRBV11-2 and TRBJ1-1; 9 bases match TRBD1. The source was CD8+ T cells sorted from blood, collected at week 0. The DNA of the CDR3 is TGTGCCAGCAGCCGCGGGACAGGGCCCACTGAAGCTTTCTTT. Translation gives CASSRGTGPTEAFF.